The subject of this entry is one T cell receptor beta chain. CDR1 is LGHNT, CDR2 FRNRAP, per germline. V was pared by 6 bases and J by 4 bases, with 13 bases between. The length of the CDR3 is 13 residues. Measured with immunoSEQ multiplex PCR; TCRdb has only the in-frame clones, and not every one. This repertoire shows around 380,000 clones, 80% to 90% found once; its top ten account for 3.5%. The data belong to a study of Ad26.COV2.S vaccination and SARS-CoV-2 variants. Study information: The vaccine Ad26.COV2.S was put into the muscle once, or twice with 56 days between.

Treatment described: roughly 18 received Ad26.COV2.S at low or high dose, single or two shots; 5 received placebo; per-sample allocation not given. Sampling was performed 63 days after the first vaccine or placebo injection. The source was peripheral blood, collected in a trial of Ad26.COV2.S vaccine versus placebo. The origin of this receptor is a person aged 18-65 years who received the Ad26.COV2.S COVID-19 vaccine or a placebo. The chain uses TRBV12-5 and TRBJ2-7; D possibly matches TRBD1 or TRBD2 (5 bases each). CDR3 sequence: CASGPGRTYEQYF. The DNA of the CDR3 is TGTGCTAGTGGACCGGGACGGACTTACGAGCAGTACTTC.